The rows below give T cell receptor beta chains drawn from one sample of a study of blood T cell repertoires in COVID-19. The method was immunoSEQ multiplex PCR; TCRdb's version includes in-frame clones alone and lacks a portion of them. The profile covers 30,000 to 40,000 clones, with about 85% appearing a single time and approximately 14% taken by the ten largest. Sequenced input: peripheral blood. The receptors were sampled from a human donor in a cohort sampled during active COVID-19. Both conserved end residues are part of each CDR3. The order of the fields is V gene, J gene, clone size, CDR3 protein. Clone size is stated in some rows and not others, as once, few, many or a class when expanded.

v_gene: TRBV7-2
j_gene: TRBJ2-7
abundance: .
CDR3aa: CATLLQGSSYEQYF

v_gene: TRBV7-3
j_gene: TRBJ2-7
abundance: .
CDR3aa: CASSKSGGHEQYF

v_gene: TRBV12-5
j_gene: TRBJ1-2
abundance: .
CDR3aa: CASGSIAVHGYTF

v_gene: TRBV19
j_gene: TRBJ1-2
abundance: .
CDR3aa: CASSIERKSGGYTF

v_gene: TRBV5-1
j_gene: TRBJ1-6
abundance: .
CDR3aa: CASSSSGTHSPLHF

v_gene: TRBV18
j_gene: TRBJ2-6
abundance: .
CDR3aa: CASSPGTGGSGANVLTF

v_gene: TRBV3-1/TRBV3-2
j_gene: TRBJ2-7
abundance: once
CDR3aa: CASSPRAGATYEQYF

v_gene: TRBV7-9
j_gene: TRBJ2-4
abundance: .
CDR3aa: CASSLSSGGAPQYF

v_gene: TRBV3-1/TRBV3-2
j_gene: TRBJ1-5
abundance: .
CDR3aa: CASSSRDQPQHF

v_gene: TRBV5-1
j_gene: TRBJ1-4
abundance: .
CDR3aa: CASSAGGESNEKLFF

v_gene: TRBV29-1
j_gene: TRBJ1-2
abundance: once
CDR3aa: CSVSTSRDGYTF

v_gene: TRBV7-6
j_gene: TRBJ2-7
abundance: few
CDR3aa: CASLRGDYEQYF

v_gene: TRBV12-3/TRBV12-4
j_gene: TRBJ2-7
abundance: .
CDR3aa: CASSFRRDSGSF

v_gene: TRBV6-5
j_gene: TRBJ1-5
abundance: few
CDR3aa: CASSFTGGNQPQHF

v_gene: TRBV19
j_gene: TRBJ2-3
abundance: .
CDR3aa: CASSINRGKGADTQYF

v_gene: TRBV4-1
j_gene: TRBJ2-7
abundance: few
CDR3aa: CASSHRPGTGSYEQYF

v_gene: TRBV11-2
j_gene: TRBJ2-2
abundance: .
CDR3aa: CASSQDTTNTGELFF

v_gene: TRBV6-5
j_gene: TRBJ2-7
abundance: .
CDR3aa: CASSARGGGSYEQYF

v_gene: TRBV2
j_gene: TRBJ2-7
abundance: .
CDR3aa: CASRTDGGGTPYF

v_gene: TRBV6-5
j_gene: TRBJ1-3
abundance: .
CDR3aa: CASVGSTGNTIYF

v_gene: TRBV18
j_gene: TRBJ2-1
abundance: .
CDR3aa: CASSPLAGENEQFF

v_gene: TRBV3-1/TRBV3-2
j_gene: TRBJ2-2
abundance: .
CDR3aa: CASRPDGGRRELFF

v_gene: TRBV5-5
j_gene: TRBJ2-1
abundance: .
CDR3aa: CASSTRTSNNEQFF

v_gene: TRBV5-1
j_gene: TRBJ1-5
abundance: .
CDR3aa: CASSPGQGQPQHF

v_gene: TRBV5-1
j_gene: TRBJ2-7
abundance: .
CDR3aa: CASSLGTGYDYEQYF

v_gene: TRBV5-4
j_gene: TRBJ1-2
abundance: .
CDR3aa: CASSLGQGAGGYTF

v_gene: TRBV6-5
j_gene: TRBJ2-1
abundance: .
CDR3aa: CASRSRGGDEQFF

v_gene: TRBV7-9
j_gene: TRBJ1-5
abundance: .
CDR3aa: CASSLATTYQPQHF

v_gene: TRBV19
j_gene: TRBJ2-5
abundance: .
CDR3aa: CASSIGQGTQETQYF

v_gene: TRBV5-1
j_gene: TRBJ2-7
abundance: large
CDR3aa: CASSLAGGGGYEQYF

v_gene: TRBV11-2
j_gene: TRBJ1-2
abundance: .
CDR3aa: CASSLGRDRGAYGYTF

v_gene: TRBV21-1
j_gene: TRBJ2-7
abundance: .
CDR3aa: CASSRNLRRDVGQYF

v_gene: TRBV19
j_gene: TRBJ2-1
abundance: .
CDR3aa: CASSLGQRNEQFF

v_gene: TRBV9
j_gene: TRBJ2-4
abundance: .
CDR3aa: CASSVDQGEAKNIQYF

v_gene: TRBV19
j_gene: TRBJ1-6
abundance: .
CDR3aa: CASTDGTRVGSPLHF

v_gene: TRBV2
j_gene: TRBJ2-5
abundance: .
CDR3aa: CASSRDRQETQYF

v_gene: TRBV27
j_gene: TRBJ1-1
abundance: .
CDR3aa: CASSWAGRNEAFF

v_gene: TRBV6-5
j_gene: TRBJ2-7
abundance: .
CDR3aa: CASSPGGTAYEQYF

v_gene: TRBV5-6
j_gene: TRBJ2-5
abundance: .
CDR3aa: CASSQSLRETQYF

v_gene: TRBV7-9
j_gene: TRBJ2-3
abundance: .
CDR3aa: CASSLSGGVTDTQYF

v_gene: TRBV4-2
j_gene: TRBJ1-2
abundance: .
CDR3aa: CASSHRTGGEGYTF

v_gene: TRBV7-8
j_gene: TRBJ2-1
abundance: many
CDR3aa: CASSLSGGSPLYNEQFF

v_gene: TRBV5-4
j_gene: TRBJ2-1
abundance: .
CDR3aa: CASSDKTGGSYNEQFF

v_gene: TRBV4-1
j_gene: TRBJ1-6
abundance: .
CDR3aa: CASSQAGSSYNSPLHF

v_gene: TRBV25-1
j_gene: TRBJ2-1
abundance: .
CDR3aa: CASSEWTANEQFF

v_gene: TRBV3-1/TRBV3-2
j_gene: TRBJ2-2
abundance: .
CDR3aa: CASSRGGLAKTGELFF

v_gene: TRBV6-6
j_gene: TRBJ1-4
abundance: .
CDR3aa: CASSTSATGAEKLFF

v_gene: TRBV15
j_gene: TRBJ2-3
abundance: .
CDR3aa: CATSRGTRTDTQYF

v_gene: TRBV7-3
j_gene: TRBJ1-1
abundance: once
CDR3aa: CASSLTSGGYTEAFF

v_gene: TRBV29-1
j_gene: TRBJ2-7
abundance: medium-sized
CDR3aa: CSVVWSDRAYEQYF

v_gene: TRBV5-1
j_gene: TRBJ1-3
abundance: .
CDR3aa: CASRQGSSGNTIYF

v_gene: TRBV19
j_gene: TRBJ2-5
abundance: .
CDR3aa: CASSPRLGQGQETQYF

v_gene: TRBV19
j_gene: TRBJ2-3
abundance: once
CDR3aa: CASTGGSLAGEADTQYF

v_gene: TRBV9
j_gene: TRBJ2-3
abundance: .
CDR3aa: CASSVATSVQYF

v_gene: TRBV4-2
j_gene: TRBJ2-4
abundance: .
CDR3aa: CASSPGQTGENIQYF

v_gene: TRBV5-4
j_gene: TRBJ2-7
abundance: .
CDR3aa: CASSLSRGSSYEQYF

v_gene: TRBV18
j_gene: TRBJ2-2
abundance: .
CDR3aa: CASSPLGLAGGSSNTGELFF

v_gene: TRBV20-1
j_gene: TRBJ2-5
abundance: .
CDR3aa: CSASYETQYF